Presented here are 22 T cell receptor beta chains from one specimen sequenced in a study of cytomegalovirus exposure and HLA in healthy donors. The PCR used 60 Vbeta and 13 Jbeta primers. Sequencing was performed with immunoSEQ multiplex PCR; in TCRdb, only in-frame clones are kept and a portion is missing. The sample consists of 40,000 to 55,000 clones, roughly 76% of them appearing once. What was sequenced was PBMCs. The receptors originated from a woman aged 40-49 years in good health and CMV-seropositive.

Of note for this clone: At one of its ends the junction is not consistent with the germline gene, which may arise from a read error. This rearrangement joins TRBV7-9 to TRBJ1-3; D is uncertain. This CDR3 contains 11 residues. The germline V gene encodes CDR1 SEHNR and CDR2 FQNEAQ (reference sequence). CDR3 amino acids: CASSLYQYRDF. DNA of the CDR3: TGTGCCAGCAGCTTATATCAATACCGGGATTTT.

This clone was observed a few times. The gene calls are TRBV6-5 and TRBJ2-7; TRBD2 matches at 8 bases. The V and J ends lost 6 bases and 1 base, in that order; junction bases with no gene match: 5. CDR3 length equals 14 residues. Per germline, CDR1 MNHEY and CDR2 SVGAGI. Here the CDR3 DNA reads TGTGCCAGCAGCCGGACGGGGGGGTCCTACGAGCAGTACTTC. Its translation: CASSRTGGSYEQYF.

The genes are TRBV28 and TRBJ1-5, with 9 positions matching TRBD1. The J segment lost 5 bases and the V segment lost 7 bases, leaving 6 bases of the junction unmatched. Germline-derived CDR1 and CDR2 are MDHEN and SYDVKM. The CDR3 spans 14 residues. CDR3: CASKGQGRDQPQHF. The DNA for the CDR3 is TGTGCCAGCAAGGGACAGGGAAGGGATCAGCCCCAGCATTTT.

V and J are TRBV2 and TRBJ1-1; TRBD1 is a possible D gene (5 bases). This CDR3 region has 15 residues. The germline CDR1 and CDR2 sequences are SNHLY and FYNNEI. V lost 4 bases to trimming and J lost 0 bases, with 12 bases between them. In DNA, the CDR3 is TGTGCCAGCAGTGGGGAGGCGGGGGTGAACACTGAAGCTTTCTTT. Amino acid sequence: CASSGEAGVNTEAFF.

The rearrangement uses TRBV7-2 and TRBJ1-1; weak D call: TRBD1 (5 bases). CDR3 length: 14 residues. Germline loops: CDR1 SGHTA, CDR2 FQGNSA. The ends were cut back, 4 bases at V and 5 bases at J, with 14 bases in the middle. The CDR3 DNA reads TGTGCCAGCAGCTCCCAAGTTGGGGGGACTGAAGCTTTCTTT. Its protein is CASSSQVGGTEAFF.

The CDR3 region has the DNA TGCGCCAGCAGCCAAGGACAGGGGTATGGAGATACGCAGTATTTT. This encodes CASSQGQGYGDTQYF. The V gene is TRBV4-3, the J gene TRBJ2-3; TRBD1 matches 8 bases. The V gene end was trimmed by 1 base and the J gene end by 5 bases; junction bases not matched to a gene: 5. Germline V gene sequence: CDR1 LGHNA, CDR2 YSLEER. This CDR3 is built from 15 residues.

The chain is built from TRBV6-4 and TRBJ1-6, with a weak D call TRBD1 (5 bases). Deletions cut 3 bases from V and 10 bases from J, with 10 bases between. CDR1 is MRHNA, CDR2 SNTAGT, per germline. The CDR3 spans 13 residues. For the CDR3, the DNA is TGTGCCAGCAGTGAGGGGGGGAAATCACCCCTCCACTTT. This sequence encodes CASSEGGKSPLHF.

The V gene is TRBV6-5, the J gene TRBJ2-3, with D maybe TRBD1 (5 bases). Germline lookup yields CDR1 MNHEY and CDR2 SVGAGI. V was trimmed by 6 bases and J by 6 bases, leaving 16 bases between them. CDR3 length: 14 amino acids. The CDR3 reads CASREGGAKDTQYF. For the CDR3, the DNA is TGTGCCAGCAGGGAAGGTGGGGCTAAGGATACGCAGTATTTT.

This chain links TRBV29-1 with TRBJ2-3, with 9 bases fitting TRBD2. This CDR3 spans 14 amino acids. J was trimmed by 2 bases and V by 7 bases; bases with no gene match: 7. Germline V gives CDR1 SQVTM, CDR2 ANQGSEA. Here the CDR3 reads CSAPVAGATDTQYF. The CDR3, as DNA: TGCAGCGCCCCAGTAGCGGGGGCCACAGATACGCAGTATTTT.

This chain joins TRBV29-1 and TRBJ2-5; 10 positions match TRBD1. The DNA end favors TRBJ2-7, so the J call may be wrong. The CDR3 runs 15 residues. Germline V CDR1 and CDR2: SQVTM, ANQGSEA. The CDR3 DNA is TGCAGCGGACAAACTGGGGACAGGGGACACTACGAGCAGTACTTC. This codes for CSGQTGDRGHYEQYF.

This clone was counted a single time. This chain joins TRBV28 and TRBJ1-6; possible D gene TRBD1, 6 bases. The CDR3 contains 15 residues. V lost 6 bases and J lost 6, with 15 bases in between. Germline V gene data show CDR1 as MDHEN and CDR2 as SYDVKM. DNA of the CDR3: TGTGCCAGCAGCTTCACAGGGCAGGTTAATTCACCCCTCCACTTT. Translated: CASSFTGQVNSPLHF.

In this sample, this clone turned up a few times. V is TRBV7-2 and J is TRBJ2-2; tentative D call: TRBD2 (7 bases). The germline V gene has CDR1 SGHTA and CDR2 FQGNSA. V shed 3 bases and J shed 5 bases, with 16 bases lying between them. The CDR3 spans 16 residues. The CDR3: CASSFLGGGRTGELFF. The CDR3 nucleotides are TGTGCCAGCAGCTTCCTTGGCGGGGGCCGAACCGGGGAGCTGTTTTTT.

The chain links TRBV18 to TRBJ1-1; TRBD1 is a possible D gene (5 bases). V lost 2 bases to trimming and J lost 1 base, with 8 bases between them. CDR1 KGHSH and CDR2 LQKENI come from the germline V gene. The CDR3 runs 14 residues. The CDR3 DNA follows: TGTGCCAGCTCACCATGGGGCGGGAACACTGAAGCTTTCTTT. It encodes CASSPWGGNTEAFF.

This chain joins TRBV6-6 and TRBJ1-4; TRBD1 is a possible D gene (6 bases). Trimming removed 8 bases from V and 0 bases from J, with 13 bases in between. Germline V gives CDR1 MNHNY, CDR2 SVGAGI (reference sequence). The CDR3 is made up of 15 amino acids. The CDR3 DNA reads TGTGCCAGCGGGCGACAGGAGACAACTAATGAAAAACTGTTTTTT. This codes for CASGRQETTNEKLFF.

This clone was seen a handful of times. The rearrangement uses TRBV5-8 and TRBJ2-1, with D possibly being TRBD1 (5 bases). CDR3 length equals 15 residues. V lost 5 bases and J lost 7, with 19 bases in between. The germline V gene has CDR1 SGHTS and CDR2 YDEGEE. As DNA, the CDR3 is TGTGCCAGCAGATCCCGAGTGGCAGGGCGTAATGAGCAGTTCTTC. Its translation: CASRSRVAGRNEQFF.

This clone has a single count. In nucleotides, the CDR3 is TGTGCCAGTAGTATTTCAGGGTGGGACATTCAGTACTTC. It codes for CASSISGWDIQYF. This rearrangement joins TRBV19 to TRBJ2-4; TRBD1 is a possible D gene (5 bases). The V gene lost 3 bases and the J gene lost 8 bases, with 11 bases spanning the gap. The germline V gene has CDR1 LNHDA and CDR2 SQIVND (reference sequence). The CDR3 loop spans 13 amino acids.

The V gene is TRBV28, the J gene TRBJ1-5; 7 bases fit TRBD1. CDR1 is MDHEN, CDR2 SYDVKM, per germline. V was clipped by 6 bases and J by 1 base; unmatched bases: 0. CDR3 length equals 13 residues. The CDR3 protein is CASRGQSNQPQHF. In nucleotides, the CDR3 is TGTGCCAGCAGGGGACAGAGCAATCAGCCCCAGCATTTT.

This clone was observed a few times. This chain uses TRBV11-3 with TRBJ2-2; 7 nucleotides align to TRBD2. The germline gives CDR1 SGHNT, CDR2 YENEEA. V was pared by 5 bases and J by 4 bases, with 7 bases of the junction left unmatched. This CDR3 has 15 amino acids. DNA for the CDR3: TGTGCCAGCAGCATACGCGGGGAGGGCACCGGGGAGCTGTTTTTT. This gives the protein CASSIRGEGTGELFF.

V usage is TRBV15 and J usage is TRBJ1-1, with a weak D call TRBD1 (5 bases). The germline CDR1 and CDR2 sequences are LNHNV and YYDKDF (reference sequence). The V and J ends lost 0 bases and 1 base respectively, with 6 bases between them. This CDR3 region has 14 residues. The CDR3 is CATSRERGNTEAFF. The CDR3 bases are TGTGCCACCAGCAGAGAAAGGGGGAACACTGAAGCTTTCTTT.

The chain has TRBV10-3 and TRBJ1-2; TRBD1 aligns across 7 bases. Germline-derived CDR1 and CDR2 are ENHRY and SYGVKD. This CDR3 spans 15 amino acids. The trim removed 7 bases at V and 2 bases at J, leaving 10 bases unmatched. CDR3 residues: CAITDNRGGNYGYTF. The CDR3 region has the DNA TGTGCCATCACCGACAACAGGGGCGGGAACTATGGCTACACCTTC.

This clone came up a few times. This rearrangement joins TRBV14 to TRBJ2-3; D not certain. This CDR3 comprises 17 residues. Trimming took off 0 bases at V and 3 bases at J, with 16 bases between the two ends. In germline, CDR1 is SGHDN, CDR2 FVKESK. The DNA for the CDR3 is TGTGCCAGCAGCCAAGATACGCAGATCATTTCAACAGATACGCAGTATTTT. As protein: CASSQDTQIISTDTQYF.

The chain couples TRBV4-3 to TRBJ1-1; D possibly corresponds to TRBD1 (5 bases). Looked up from germline, CDR1 is LGHNA and CDR2 is YSLEER. The CDR3 runs to 17 residues. Deletions cut 1 base from V and 4 bases from J, with 19 bases between. CDR3 nucleotide sequence: TGCGCCAGCAGCCAAGGTGGCCTGGGGGGGGACCCCACTGAAGCTTTCTTT. Amino acids: CASSQGGLGGDPTEAFF.